These 3 T cell receptor beta chains came from one sample sequenced in a study of OX40 agonist ivuxolimab in advanced cancers. Method: immunoSEQ multiplex PCR; TCRdb's copy keeps in-frame clones and lacks some. This table holds more than 65,000 clones, 80% found once. The input for sequencing was CD4+ or CD8+ T cells sorted from blood, taken in a trial of the OX40 agonist ivuxolimab. The receptors were gathered from an adult with an advanced solid tumor such as melanoma, head and neck, liver or kidney cancer.

This clone was counted a few times. The chain employs TRBV7-3 and TRBJ2-7; 7 bases match TRBD1. The CDR3 loop spans 13 amino acids. From germline, CDR1 is SGHTA and CDR2 FQGTGA. The V gene end was trimmed by 5 bases and the J gene end by 3 bases; junction bases not matched to a gene: 4. The CDR3 spells CASSPSGGYEQYF. The DNA of the CDR3 is TGTGCCAGCAGCCCATCAGGGGGCTACGAGCAGTACTTC.

V usage is TRBV28 and J usage is TRBJ2-1; 7 bases align to TRBD1. Germline trimming cut 6 bases from V and 8 bases from J; bases unmatched to any gene: 10. Germline values: CDR1 MDHEN, CDR2 SYDVKM. This CDR3 is built from 14 residues. The CDR3 DNA is TGTGCCAGCAGAATACTACAGGGGTCCTATGAGCAGTTCTTC. Its translation is CASRILQGSYEQFF.

The chain employs TRBV11-2 and TRBJ2-7; no clear D. The V end was cut by 8 bases, the J end by 2 bases, with 7 bases between. Germline V gene lookup returns CDR1 SGHAT and CDR2 FQNNGV. The CDR3 sequence is 11 residues long. CDR3 residues: CASRRTYEQYF. The DNA for the CDR3 is TGTGCCAGCCGCAGGACCTACGAGCAGTACTTC.